These T cell receptor beta chains were read from a single sample in a study of cytomegalovirus exposure and HLA in healthy donors. Here immunoSEQ multiplex PCR was the method, and the copy in TCRdb shows in-frame clones only, minus some. Its listing shows around 100,000 clones. The specimen was PBMCs. All receptors derive from a man aged 40-49 years in good health and CMV-seropositive. Both conserved end residues are trimmed from each CDR3. The order of the fields is J gene, CDR3 length, V gene, CDR3 protein.

j_gene: TRBJ2-2
len: 14
v_gene: TRBV7-3
CDR3aa: ASSPWTSGGTGELF

j_gene: TRBJ2-7
len: 12
v_gene: TRBV9
CDR3aa: ASSPNPLTSEQY

j_gene: TRBJ2-7
len: 13
v_gene: TRBV30
CDR3aa: AWSQGGRSSYEQY

j_gene: TRBJ2-7
len: 11
v_gene: TRBV27
CDR3aa: ASSLQGTYEQY

j_gene: TRBJ2-1
len: 13
v_gene: TRBV2
CDR3aa: ASSPGTGGDNEQF

j_gene: TRBJ2-7
len: 12
v_gene: TRBV27
CDR3aa: ASSPGQGAYEQY

j_gene: TRBJ2-4
len: 12
v_gene: TRBV30
CDR3aa: AWSRWEGLPFQY

j_gene: TRBJ1-5
len: 12
v_gene: TRBV7-6
CDR3aa: ASSQGLGNQPQH

j_gene: TRBJ2-2
len: 11
v_gene: TRBV5-1
CDR3aa: ASGRDSTGELF

j_gene: TRBJ1-4
len: 13
v_gene: TRBV6-1
CDR3aa: ASSTDRGNWEKLF

j_gene: TRBJ2-7
len: 13
v_gene: TRBV5-1
CDR3aa: ASSPDYMRSYEQY

j_gene: TRBJ1-2
len: 12
v_gene: TRBV13
CDR3aa: ASSWKQGLMGYT